This T cell receptor beta chain was captured in a study of immune characterization of retroperitoneal liposarcoma. TCRdb re-derived calls from the PCR reads in MiXCR, one entry per CDR3 protein. The table lists roughly 11,000 distinct CDR3 sequences, roughly a quarter of them singletons. V gave up 5 bases and J gave up 0 bases, with 11 bases separating them. The CDR3 loop spans 16 amino acids. Germline V lookup: CDR1 MNHNS, CDR2 SASEGT. The table lists this clonotype with a few counts. The rearrangement joins TRBV6-1 to TRBJ2-6, with no clear D. The sample consisted of tumor tissue. The TCR originated in a female donor with retroperitoneal liposarcoma. CDR3 in amino acids: CASSHPDVSGANVLTF. The CDR3 bases are TGTGCCAGCAGTCACCCCGATGTCTCTGGGGCCAACGTCCTGACTTTC.